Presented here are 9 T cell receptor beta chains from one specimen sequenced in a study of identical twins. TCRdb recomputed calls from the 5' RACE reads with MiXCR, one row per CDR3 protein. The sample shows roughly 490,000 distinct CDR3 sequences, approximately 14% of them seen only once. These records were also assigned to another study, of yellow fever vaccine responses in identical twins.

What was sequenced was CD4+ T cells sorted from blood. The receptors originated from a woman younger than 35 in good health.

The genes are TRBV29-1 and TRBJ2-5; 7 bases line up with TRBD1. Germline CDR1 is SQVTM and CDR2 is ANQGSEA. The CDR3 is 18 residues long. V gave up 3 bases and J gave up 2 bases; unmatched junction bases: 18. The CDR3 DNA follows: TGCAGCGTTGAGGATCTCGAGACAGGGCCCGGAGTACAAGAGACCCAGTACTTC. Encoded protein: CSVEDLETGPGVQETQYF.

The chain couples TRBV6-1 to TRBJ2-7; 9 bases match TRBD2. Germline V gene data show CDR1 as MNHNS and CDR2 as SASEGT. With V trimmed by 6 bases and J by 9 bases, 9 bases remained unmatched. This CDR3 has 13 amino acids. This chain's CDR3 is CASRAPPSGVQYF. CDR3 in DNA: TGTGCCAGCAGAGCCCCCCCTAGCGGGGTGCAGTACTTC.

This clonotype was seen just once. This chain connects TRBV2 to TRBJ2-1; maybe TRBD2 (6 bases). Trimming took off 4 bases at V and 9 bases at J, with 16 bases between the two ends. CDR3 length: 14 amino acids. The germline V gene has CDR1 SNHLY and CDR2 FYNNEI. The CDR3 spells CASSVERYGSEQFF. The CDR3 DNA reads TGTGCCAGCAGTGTTGAACGATACGGGAGTGAGCAGTTCTTC.

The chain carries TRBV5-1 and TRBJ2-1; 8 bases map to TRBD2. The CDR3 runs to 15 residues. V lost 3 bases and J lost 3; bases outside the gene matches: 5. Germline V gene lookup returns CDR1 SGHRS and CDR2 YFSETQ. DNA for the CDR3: TGCGCCAGCAGCTCGCCTAGCGGGCTCTACAATGAGCAGTTCTTC. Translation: CASSSPSGLYNEQFF.

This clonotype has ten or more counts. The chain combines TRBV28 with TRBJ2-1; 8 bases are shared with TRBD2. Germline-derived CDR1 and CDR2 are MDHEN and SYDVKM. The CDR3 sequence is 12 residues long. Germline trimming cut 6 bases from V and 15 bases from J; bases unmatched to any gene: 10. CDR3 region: CASRKPGGLVFF. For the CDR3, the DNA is TGTGCCAGCAGAAAGCCTGGGGGACTAGTGTTCTTC.

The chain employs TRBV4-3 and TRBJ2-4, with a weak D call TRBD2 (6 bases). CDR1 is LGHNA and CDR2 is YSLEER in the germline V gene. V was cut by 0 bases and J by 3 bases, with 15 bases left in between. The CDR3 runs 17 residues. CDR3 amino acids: CASSQDRLDLIKNIQYF. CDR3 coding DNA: TGCGCCAGCAGCCAAGATCGACTAGACTTGATCAAAAACATTCAGTACTTC.

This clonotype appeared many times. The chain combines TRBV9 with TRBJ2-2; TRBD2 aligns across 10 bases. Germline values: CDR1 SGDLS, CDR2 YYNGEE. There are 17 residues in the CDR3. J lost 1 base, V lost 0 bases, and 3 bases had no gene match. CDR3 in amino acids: CASSVVGLAVNTGELFF. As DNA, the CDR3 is TGTGCCAGCAGCGTAGTAGGACTAGCGGTGAACACCGGGGAGCTGTTTTTT.

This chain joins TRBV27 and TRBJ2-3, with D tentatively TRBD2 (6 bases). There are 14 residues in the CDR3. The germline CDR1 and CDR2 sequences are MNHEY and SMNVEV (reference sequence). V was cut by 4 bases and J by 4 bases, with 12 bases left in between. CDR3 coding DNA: TGTGCCAGCAGTTATTGGGGACTGCCAGATACGCAGTATTTT. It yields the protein CASSYWGLPDTQYF.

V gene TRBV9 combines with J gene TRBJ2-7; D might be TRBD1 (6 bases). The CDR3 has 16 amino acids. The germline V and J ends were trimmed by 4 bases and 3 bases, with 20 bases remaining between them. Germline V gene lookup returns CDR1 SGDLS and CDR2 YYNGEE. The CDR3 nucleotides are TGTGCCAGCAGCCCCAGGCACTCCGGGACAAGCTACGAGCAGTACTTC. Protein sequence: CASSPRHSGTSYEQYF.